The 5 T cell receptor beta chains in this list originate from one sample, sequenced in a study of blood T cells in healthy people across ages. The second PCR ran about 6 to 12 cycles with a sample-barcoded 5' primer and J-beta primers. Via MiXCR, TCRdb re-called the 5' RACE reads, giving one row per CDR3 protein. The sample carries about 1.8 million distinct CDR3 sequences, about 49% recorded once. The sequenced material came from blood. The receptors here all came from a woman aged 40 to 50 in good health.

This clonotype was picked up a small number of times. The CDR3 sequence is CSARAGGGVSYEQYF. CDR3 sequence (DNA): TGCAGTGCTAGAGCAGGGGGAGGGGTCTCCTACGAGCAGTACTTC. The J gene is TRBJ2-7, the V gene TRBV20-1, with D perhaps matching TRBD1 or TRBD2 (7 bases each). This CDR3 contains 15 residues. Trimming stripped 1 base from V and 0 bases from J, with 13 bases between. CDR1 is DFQATT, CDR2 SNEGSKA, per germline (reference sequence).

Only a few counts were recorded for this clonotype. The V gene is TRBV7-9, the J gene TRBJ2-7; D is ambiguous. Germline V gives CDR1 SEHNR, CDR2 FQNEAQ (reference sequence). V lost 1 base to trimming and J lost 3 bases, with 19 bases between them. The CDR3 is made up of 17 amino acids. CDR3 nucleotides: TGTGCCAGCAGCTTAGGTCACACCAACACAGTATTCTACGAGCAGTACTTC. It translates to CASSLGHTNTVFYEQYF.

The rearrangement links TRBV29-1 to TRBJ2-5, with 13 bases lining up with TRBD2. This CDR3 has 15 amino acids. Unmatched junction bases numbered 5, after V lost 6 bases and J lost 1 base. Germline V gene lookup returns CDR1 SQVTM and CDR2 ANQGSEA. The CDR3 is CSVEGTSGTQETQYF. In nucleotides, the CDR3 is TGCAGCGTCGAGGGGACTAGCGGGACCCAAGAGACCCAGTACTTC.

V gene TRBV10-3 combines with J gene TRBJ1-6; D is perhaps TRBD1 (5 bases). Germline loops: CDR1 ENHRY, CDR2 SYGVKD. The CDR3 length is 14 residues. V was cut by 3 bases and J by 5 bases, with 8 bases left in between. CDR3 DNA: TGTGCCATCAGTGAACGGGACCATAATTCACCCCTCCACTTT. It codes for CAISERDHNSPLHF.

This clonotype was detected only a few times. Here the CDR3 DNA reads TGTGCCAGCAGCGCCGGCTGGGGGCGAGGCTACGAGCAGTACTTC. Translation gives CASSAGWGRGYEQYF. The chain is built from TRBV7-2 and TRBJ2-7; weak D call: TRBD1 (6 bases). This CDR3 comprises 15 residues. Trimming removed 5 bases from V and 3 bases from J, with 17 bases in between. The germline V gene has CDR1 SGHTA and CDR2 FQGNSA.